This entry lists 18 T cell receptor beta chains sequenced from one sample in a study of blood T cells in healthy people across ages. A second PCR of about 6 to 12 cycles used a sample-barcoded 5' primer and a J-beta primer mix. One entry per CDR3 protein results from TCRdb running MiXCR on the 5' RACE reads. The profile shows 550,000 to 700,000 distinct CDR3 sequences, 27% of them singletons. Sequencing was done on a sample of blood. The source of these receptors is a woman aged 70 to 79 in good health.

This clonotype has at least ten counts. V usage is TRBV4-3 and J usage is TRBJ2-7, with a possible D match to TRBD1 (6 bases). The CDR3 contains 14 residues. Germline V gene data show CDR1 as LGHNA and CDR2 as YSLEER. Trimming pared 3 bases from V and 2 bases from J, leaving 11 bases between. CDR3 in amino acids: CASSQRDIPYEQYF. CDR3 nucleotide sequence: TGCGCCAGCAGCCAGAGGGACATACCCTACGAGCAGTACTTC.

The chain combines TRBV7-8 with TRBJ2-3, with D possibly being TRBD1 (5 bases). CDR1 is SGHVS and CDR2 is FQNEAQ in the germline V gene. The CDR3 has 13 residues. Trimming removed 1 base at V and 5 bases at J, with 7 bases between. CDR3 sequence: CASSLDQGDTQYF. In DNA, the CDR3 is TGTGCCAGCAGCTTAGACCAGGGAGATACGCAGTATTTT.

CDR3 protein: CSARSSSKYEQYF. As DNA, the CDR3 is TGCAGTGCTAGATCATCTTCCAAATACGAGCAGTACTTC. V gene TRBV20-1 combines with J gene TRBJ2-7; D call uncertain. The CDR3 is made up of 13 amino acids. Between the trimmed V and J ends, which lost 2 bases and 4 bases, there was a span of 12 bases. Germline V lookup: CDR1 DFQATT, CDR2 SNEGSKA (reference sequence).

The chain is built from TRBV5-1 and TRBJ1-1, with D maybe TRBD1 (5 bases). The V and J ends lost 0 bases and 4 bases respectively, with 13 bases between them. The CDR3 has 15 residues. CDR1 SGHRS and CDR2 YFSETQ come from the germline V gene. The CDR3 DNA reads TGCGCCAGCAGCTTGGAGGGCCCTAGGGGCACTGAAGCTTTCTTT. This sequence encodes CASSLEGPRGTEAFF.

The rearrangement links TRBV3-1 to TRBJ2-2; 7 bases line up with TRBD2. Germline V gene data show CDR1 as LGHDT and CDR2 as YNNKEL (reference sequence). V trimming: 6 bases; J trimming: 3 bases; junction bases outside the gene matches: 4. The CDR3 covers 14 residues. This CDR3 reads CASRRGFDTGELFF. The DNA of the CDR3 is TGTGCCAGCAGGCGGGGGTTCGACACCGGGGAGCTGTTTTTT.

The sample holds a few counts of this clonotype. The J gene is TRBJ2-7, the V gene TRBV5-1; D call uncertain. Per germline, CDR1 SGHRS and CDR2 YFSETQ. V lost 0 bases and J 7 bases, leaving 14 bases between the germline ends. The CDR3 is made up of 14 amino acids. CDR3 bases: TGCGCCAGCAGCTTGGAGGTTCAGGTCAAAGAGCAGTACTTC. This translates into CASSLEVQVKEQYF.

This clonotype was seen more than once but under ten times. The chain has TRBV7-6 and TRBJ2-6; TRBD1 aligns across 8 bases. V gave up 6 bases and J gave up 0 bases; unmatched junction bases: 7. CDR3 size: 17 residues. Germline V gives CDR1 SGHVS, CDR2 FNYEAQ. The CDR3 DNA sequence: TGTGCCAGCAGGAGGGGACAGGCCTACTCTGGGGCCAACGTCCTGACTTTC. Amino acids: CASRRGQAYSGANVLTF.

This clonotype has a handful of counts. This rearrangement joins TRBV11-3 to TRBJ1-2, with D tentatively TRBD1 (6 bases). CDR1 and CDR2 from the germline V gene are SGHNT and YENEEA. The V gene lost 6 bases and the J gene lost 2 bases, with 13 bases spanning the gap. There are 14 residues in the CDR3. The CDR3 protein is CASREQGSNYGYTF. The CDR3 nucleotides read TGTGCCAGCAGGGAACAGGGTTCGAACTATGGCTACACCTTC.

The V and J genes are TRBV20-1 and TRBJ2-5; 11 bases match TRBD2. V trimming: 1 base; J trimming: 5 bases; junction bases outside the gene matches: 6. The CDR3 is 15 amino acids. Germline CDR1 reads DFQATT; CDR2 reads SNEGSKA (reference sequence). The CDR3 DNA is TGCAGTGCTAGAGGACTAGCGGGGAGCCCGGAGACCCAGTACTTC. Its protein product is CSARGLAGSPETQYF.

The rearrangement uses TRBV20-1 and TRBJ1-6, with a weak D call TRBD1 (5 bases). V was pared by 3 bases and J by 0 bases, with 15 bases between. Germline CDR1 and CDR2: DFQATT and SNEGSKA (reference sequence). This CDR3 region has 17 residues. The CDR3 region has the DNA TGCAGTGCTAGTGGGGGAGGCAGCAACTCCTATAATTCACCCCTCCACTTT. Its protein product is CSASGGGSNSYNSPLHF.

The chain recombines TRBV6-2 or TRBV6-3 with TRBJ2-7; D unresolved. The CDR3 loop spans 11 amino acids. Looked up from germline, CDR1 is MNHEY and CDR2 is SVGEGT. V was clipped by 5 bases and J by 9 bases, with 11 bases between them. CDR3: CASSKASGQYF. The CDR3 region has the DNA TGTGCCAGCAGTAAGGCGTCTGGGCAGTACTTC.

This clonotype has only a few counts. The chain recombines TRBV10-3 with TRBJ1-4; D is uncertain. Germline assignment: CDR1 ENHRY and CDR2 SYGVKD. The germline V and J ends were trimmed by 0 bases and 11 bases, with 7 bases remaining between them. This CDR3 is 12 amino acids long. In nucleotides, the CDR3 is TGTGCCATCAGTGAGTCGAATTGGAAACTGTTTTTT. Translation gives CAISESNWKLFF.

A note on this clonotype: No conserved phenylalanine or tryptophan ends this CDR3, so it is likely a read error. V is TRBV7-2 and J is TRBJ2-5; 9 bases fit TRBD2. V lost 2 bases and J lost 8; bases outside the gene matches: 6. Germline-derived CDR1 and CDR2 are SGHTA and FQGNSA. The CDR3 covers 14 residues. This chain's CDR3 is CASSLLASGATQYS. The CDR3 nucleotides read TGTGCCAGCAGCTTACTCGCTAGCGGGGCCACCCAGTACTCC.

This clonotype has just a few counts. At one end, the junction sequence differs from germline, possibly due to a read error. This chain links TRBV11-3 with TRBJ1-6; D gene unclear. The CDR3 runs to 13 residues. Per germline, CDR1 SGHNT and CDR2 YENEEA. DNA for the CDR3: TGTGCCGGCAGCTTGGGGTTGGATTCACCCCTCCACTTT. Protein: CAGSLGLDSPLHF.

This clonotype occurred many times. The chain recombines TRBV5-1 with TRBJ2-5, with no clear D. CDR3 size: 13 residues. The germline V and J ends were trimmed by 0 bases and 5 bases, with 8 bases remaining between them. Germline V lookup: CDR1 SGHRS, CDR2 YFSETQ. In nucleotides, the CDR3 is TGCGCCAGCAGCTTGGCCACCGGGGAGACCCAGTACTTC. Its protein product is CASSLATGETQYF.

The V and J genes are TRBV18 and TRBJ2-1; D tentatively fits TRBD1 or TRBD2 (5 bases each). The CDR3 spans 19 residues. With 5 bases removed from V and 7 bases from J, the gap between germline ends came to 30 bases. Germline CDR1 KGHSH, CDR2 LQKENI. The CDR3 protein is CASSFVSRRVGGSRNEQFF. The CDR3 nucleotides read TGTGCCAGCTCATTTGTCTCCCGCAGGGTAGGAGGCTCGAGGAATGAGCAGTTCTTC.

This chain links TRBV29-1 with TRBJ2-3, with D tentatively TRBD2 (5 bases). This CDR3 comprises 17 residues. The germline gives CDR1 SQVTM, CDR2 ANQGSEA. Trimming took 8 bases from V and 4 from J, leaving 28 bases between them. CDR3 sequence: CSLQTARVSTLSDTQYF. In nucleotides, the CDR3 is TGCAGCCTCCAAACGGCGAGGGTTTCTACACTTTCAGATACGCAGTATTTT.

The chain links TRBV7-9 to TRBJ1-6; D call uncertain. Between the trimmed V and J ends, which lost 4 bases and 7 bases, there was a span of 8 bases. The CDR3 is made up of 13 amino acids. In germline, CDR1 is SEHNR, CDR2 FQNEAQ (reference sequence). DNA for the CDR3: TGTGCCAGCAGCTCATACGTGAATTCACCCCTCCACTTT. It is translated as CASSSYVNSPLHF.